This TCR beta chain was documented in a study of T cell repertoires in cytomegalovirus infection. This clonotype has ten or more counts. Its target is unknown. TCRdb reanalysed the reads using MiXCR and keeps one entry per CDR3 protein. The data hold hundreds of thousands of distinct CDR3 sequences, with 15% to 20% observed a single time. Overall study findings and caveats: The response measured ex vivo was dominated by TCR beta clonotypes (HLA-C-restricted and CMV-specific).

The CDR3 is 12 residues long. V was clipped by 1 base and J by 6 bases, with 6 bases between them. CDR1 and CDR2 from the germline V gene are SGHTA and FQGNSA. The specimen was PBMCs. The clonotype comes from a human donor in good health (CMV status not recorded). Some clones in this sample may be carry-over from other donors' samples. The V gene is TRBV7-2, the J gene TRBJ1-2; D gene unclear. CDR3 region: CASSLDRDGYTF. DNA for the CDR3: TGTGCCAGCAGCTTAGACCGGGATGGCTACACCTTC.